The clone carrying this TCR beta chain is a singleton in its sample. The trim removed 3 bases at V and 2 bases at J, leaving 2 bases unmatched. Germline assignment: CDR1 ENHRY and CDR2 SYGVKD. The CDR3 is made up of 14 amino acids. The study ran its PCR with 60 Vbeta and 13 Jbeta primers. Method: immunoSEQ multiplex PCR; TCRdb's copy keeps in-frame clones and lacks some. Of some 140,000 clones listed, 80% are singletons. This record belongs to a study of cytomegalovirus exposure and HLA in healthy donors. The sample consisted of PBMCs. The receptor's source is a young man in good health and CMV-seropositive. The rearrangement uses TRBV10-3 and TRBJ2-7, with 9 bases that match TRBD1. The chain's CDR3 is CAISEGTGTYEQYF. The CDR3 DNA follows: TGTGCCATCAGTGAAGGGACAGGGACCTACGAGCAGTACTTC.